Below, 17 T cell receptor beta chains from the same sample are listed, as sequenced in a study of neurological immune-mediated disorders. TCRdb recomputed calls from the 5' RACE reads with MiXCR, one row per CDR3 protein. The table shows fewer than 75,000 distinct CDR3 sequences, with 4.5% occurring only once. Sequences were obtained from PBMCs. The origin of the receptors is a man aged 25 to 40 with multiple sclerosis.

V gene TRBV18 combines with J gene TRBJ2-5; D gene uncertain. Germline values: CDR1 KGHSH, CDR2 LQKENI. The V gene lost 2 bases and the J gene lost 4 bases, with 5 bases spanning the gap. This CDR3 contains 12 residues. The CDR3 DNA is TGTGCCAGCTCACCAGGCGGAGAGACCCAGTACTTC. Translated: CASSPGGETQYF.

This clonotype was found many times. The chain joins TRBV20-1 to TRBJ2-3; maybe TRBD1 (10 bases). Trimming pared 3 bases from V and 3 bases from J, leaving 25 bases between. CDR3 length: 18 amino acids. Looked up from germline, CDR1 is DFQATT and CDR2 is SNEGSKA (reference sequence). Written as DNA, the CDR3 is TGCAGTGCTAGGACAGGGGGCGGGGGGGGATTGCTAACAGATACGCAGTATTTT. Encoded protein: CSARTGGGGGLLTDTQYF.

This clonotype was picked up many times. The chain carries TRBV5-5 and TRBJ1-2, with D uncertain. Trimming took off 7 bases at V and 7 bases at J, with 11 bases between the two ends. This CDR3 has 11 residues. Germline CDR1 is SGHKS and CDR2 is YYEKEE (reference sequence). The CDR3 bases are TGTGCCAGCGGCGGGGAGGGTGGCTACACCTTC. Protein sequence: CASGGEGGYTF.

The table lists this clonotype with a few counts. The genes are TRBV5-1 and TRBJ2-1, with 10 positions matching TRBD1. CDR3 length: 15 amino acids. The germline gives CDR1 SGHRS, CDR2 YFSETQ. V was pared by 3 bases and J by 7 bases, with 7 bases of the junction left unmatched. The CDR3 sequence: CASSSWDRGGNEQFF. The DNA for the CDR3 is TGCGCCAGCAGCTCATGGGACAGGGGAGGTAATGAGCAGTTCTTC.

Concerning this clonotype itself: Since no conserved phenylalanine or tryptophan closes the CDR3, a read error is the likely cause. The V and J genes are TRBV5-5 and TRBJ1-2; TRBD1 agrees at 12 bases. V was pared by 4 bases and J by 3 bases, with 7 bases of the junction left unmatched. Germline CDR1 is SGHKS and CDR2 is YYEKEE (reference sequence). This CDR3 has 16 residues. In DNA form, the CDR3 reads TGTGCCAGCAGCGGTGGGACAGGGGGCGTGGACTATGGCTACACCAAC. It codes for CASSGGTGGVDYGYTN.

This clonotype was seen many times. This rearrangement joins TRBV5-1 to TRBJ2-2; D may correspond to TRBD1 or TRBD2 (5 bases each). This CDR3 has 14 residues. Per germline, CDR1 SGHRS and CDR2 YFSETQ. Trimming shortened V by 5 bases and J by 6 bases, and 14 bases separated the two germline ends. In DNA form, the CDR3 reads TGCGCCAGCAGTCCGGATCCGGGACCCGGGGAGCTGTTTTTT. Protein sequence: CASSPDPGPGELFF. The whole variable domain, remainder taken from reference TRBV5-1 and TRBJ2-2, is KAGVTQTPRYLIKTRGQQVTLSCSPISGHRSVSWYQQTPGQGLQFLFEYFSETQRNKGNFPGRFSGRQFSNSRSEMNVSTLELGDSALYLCASSPDPGPGELFFGEGSRLTVL.

The rearrangement links TRBV18 to TRBJ2-1, with 7 nucleotides matching TRBD2. The CDR3 length is 13 residues. The V gene end was trimmed by 2 bases and the J gene end by 7 bases; junction bases not matched to a gene: 2. Germline V CDR1 and CDR2: KGHSH, LQKENI. This CDR3 reads CASSPTSANEQFF. The CDR3 bases are TGTGCCAGCTCACCAACTAGCGCTAATGAGCAGTTCTTC.

This clonotype was seen ten or more times. The chain has TRBV24-1 and TRBJ2-7; D is unclear. The V gene lost 1 base and the J gene lost 6 bases, with 12 bases spanning the gap. This CDR3 is 14 amino acids long. CDR1 and CDR2 (germline): KGHDR, SFDVKD. The CDR3 reads CATSDFGASGEQYF. The CDR3 DNA reads as TGTGCCACCAGTGATTTTGGAGCTTCGGGCGAGCAGTACTTC.

This clonotype was observed many times. A much larger clone differs by one base, so this may be a read error. The rearrangement joins TRBV20-1 to TRBJ2-3, with D unclear. The V gene lost 7 bases and the J gene lost 2 bases, with 10 bases spanning the gap. The CDR3 is made up of 12 amino acids. CDR1 is DFQATT, CDR2 SNEGSKA, per germline (reference sequence). The chain's CDR3 is CSVPDTTDTQYF. Here the CDR3 DNA reads TGCAGTGTCCCGGATACCACAGATACGCAGTATTTT.

On this clonotype: At one boundary the junction diverges from the germline segment, which might be a read error. The chain has TRBV27 and TRBJ1-5, with a tentative D call TRBD1 (6 bases). The V gene's germline CDR1 is MNHEY and CDR2 SMNVEV (reference sequence). CDR3 length equals 14 residues. CDR3 nucleotide sequence: TGTGCCACCTCCCTCCGGGACAACAATCAGCCCCAGAATTTT. Protein: CATSLRDNNQPQNF.

The sample holds many counts of this clonotype. This sequence joins TRBV4-1 and TRBJ2-7; 7 bases agree with TRBD1. The germline V gene encodes CDR1 MGHRA and CDR2 YSYEKL. Unmatched junction bases numbered 9, after V lost 3 bases and J lost 4 bases. The CDR3 has 15 residues. CDR3 amino acids: CASSQDQQGIYEQYF. CDR3 DNA sequence: TGCGCCAGCAGCCAGGACCAACAGGGGATTTACGAGCAGTACTTC.

This clonotype appeared many times. The CDR3 nucleotides are TGCGCCAGCAGCGGACGCACCGGGGAGCTGTTTTTT. This translates into CASSGRTGELFF. The chain carries TRBV5-1 and TRBJ2-2, with no clear D. This CDR3 is 12 amino acids long. Trimming cost V 4 bases and J 4 bases, with 5 bases left between them. Per germline, CDR1 SGHRS and CDR2 YFSETQ.

The sample holds many counts of this clonotype. This sequence joins TRBV3-1 and TRBJ1-5; D remains unclear. Germline V gene data show CDR1 as LGHDT and CDR2 as YNNKEL (reference sequence). V lost 1 base and J lost 0, with 10 bases in between. CDR3 length equals 16 residues. In DNA form, the CDR3 reads TGTGCCAGCAGCCAAGGGGTAAAAACTAGCAATCAGCCCCAGCATTTT. Translation: CASSQGVKTSNQPQHF.

The genes are TRBV5-6 and TRBJ1-2; TRBD1 matches at 8 bases. The germline gives CDR1 SGHDT, CDR2 YYEEEE. The V and J ends lost 3 bases and 5 bases, in that order; junction bases with no gene match: 21. The CDR3 spans 19 residues. The chain's CDR3 is CASSSGGGDRKNFEYGYTF. DNA of the CDR3: TGTGCCAGCAGCTCCGGCGGAGGGGACAGGAAAAACTTTGAGTATGGCTACACCTTC.

This clonotype was counted at least ten times. This chain connects TRBV4-1 to TRBJ2-2, with D tentatively TRBD1 or TRBD2 (6 bases each). Trimming took off 3 bases at V and 6 bases at J, with 14 bases between the two ends. This CDR3 spans 15 amino acids. The V gene's germline CDR1 is MGHRA and CDR2 YSYEKL. This CDR3 is CASSQEGGWAGELFF. In DNA, the CDR3 is TGCGCCAGCAGCCAGGAGGGGGGTTGGGCCGGGGAGCTGTTTTTT.

The chain is built from TRBV5-1 and TRBJ2-3, with TRBD2 matching 9 bases. Germline CDR1 and CDR2: SGHRS and YFSETQ. This CDR3 comprises 17 residues. V lost 4 bases and J lost 2; bases outside the gene matches: 11. The DNA for the CDR3 is TGCGCCAGCAGCCGGGCCAGGCGGGGGGGGACCACAGATACGCAGTATTTT. Translating it yields CASSRARRGGTTDTQYF.

In this sample, this clonotype turned up a few times. V and J are TRBV7-9 and TRBJ1-2, with TRBD1 matching over 8 bases. The ends lost 5 bases at V and 0 bases at J; junction bases unmatched: 8. CDR1 and CDR2 (germline): SEHNR, FQNEAQ (reference sequence). The CDR3 runs 16 residues. CDR3 sequence (DNA): TGTGCCAGCAGCCCGGTGACAGGGGTGCCTAACTATGGCTACACCTTC. Its translation is CASSPVTGVPNYGYTF. The whole variable domain, filled in from reference TRBV7-9 and TRBJ1-2, reads DTGVSQNPRHKITKRGQNVTFRCDPISEHNRLYWYRQTLGQGPEFLTYFQNEAQLEKSRLLSDRFSAERPKGSFSTLEIQRTEQGDSAMYLCASSPVTGVPNYGYTFGSGTRLTVV.